These T cell receptor beta chains were read from a single sample in a study of PD-1 blockade in classical Hodgkin lymphoma. Here immunoSEQ multiplex PCR was the method, and the copy in TCRdb shows in-frame clones only, minus some. This sample yields roughly 900 clones, of which 70% to 90% are seen a single time; around 5.3% belongs to the top ten. The sequenced sample was CD4+ T cells from blood, obtained at baseline. The source of these receptors is a human donor with classical Hodgkin lymphoma. Each CDR3 is given with its conserved first and last residue. Some rows have no size entry. The others give once, few or many, or a class for an expanded clone.

abundance | j_gene | v_gene | CDR3aa
- | TRBJ1-1 | TRBV30 | CAWSVGGNTEAFF
- | TRBJ2-1 | TRBV4-1 | CASSQQDMGLTYNEQFF
- | TRBJ2-3 | TRBV20-1 | CSAVRDRGQYF
- | TRBJ1-2 | TRBV13 | CASSFETSNYGYTF
- | TRBJ2-1 | TRBV28 | CASGMPGEDEQFF
- | TRBJ1-5 | TRBV10-1 | CASRGPGGNQPQHF
- | TRBJ2-6 | TRBV4-3 | CASSQDHRRTGANVLTF
- | TRBJ1-3 | TRBV13 | CASTHGGLSSGNTIYF
- | TRBJ1-2 | TRBV2 | CASSGALYPYGYTF
once | TRBJ1-1 | TRBV13 | CASSAPQGDTEAFF
- | TRBJ2-3 | TRBV7-8 | CASRRGTGPTDTQYF
- | TRBJ2-2 | TRBV30 | CAWGDLQRHNTGELFF
- | TRBJ1-5 | TRBV19 | CASRPTGGQPQHF
- | TRBJ2-2 | TRBV7-3 | CASSSTGQGGTGELFF